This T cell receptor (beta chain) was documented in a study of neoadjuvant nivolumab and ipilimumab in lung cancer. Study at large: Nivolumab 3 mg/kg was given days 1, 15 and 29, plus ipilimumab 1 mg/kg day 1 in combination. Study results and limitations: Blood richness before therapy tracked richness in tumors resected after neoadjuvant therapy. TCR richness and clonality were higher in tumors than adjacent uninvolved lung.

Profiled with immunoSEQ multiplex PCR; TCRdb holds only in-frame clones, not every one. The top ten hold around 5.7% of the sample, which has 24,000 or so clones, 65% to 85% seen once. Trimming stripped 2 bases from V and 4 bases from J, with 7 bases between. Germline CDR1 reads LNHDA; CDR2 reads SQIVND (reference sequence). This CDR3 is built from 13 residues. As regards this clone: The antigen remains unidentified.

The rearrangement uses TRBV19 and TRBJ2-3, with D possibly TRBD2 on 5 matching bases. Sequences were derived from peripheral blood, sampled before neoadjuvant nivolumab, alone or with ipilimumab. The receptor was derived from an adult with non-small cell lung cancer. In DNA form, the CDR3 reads TGTGCCAGTAGTATAACGGGATCAGATACGCAGTATTTT. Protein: CASSITGSDTQYF.